Listed below are T cell receptor beta chains from one sample, sequenced in a study of shared clonotypes between healthy human individuals. Sequencing was performed with immunoSEQ multiplex PCR; in TCRdb, only in-frame clones are kept and a portion is missing. Of millions of clones listed, more than 90% are singletons. Sequences were obtained from naive CD4+ T cells sorted from blood. These receptors all come from a man aged 18 to 29 in good health. CDR3s include the opening cysteine and the closing phenylalanine or tryptophan.

j_call v_call cdr3_aa
TRBJ1-2 TRBV28 CASSRHDGGDVTF
TRBJ2-1 TRBV19 CASTRTDRGNEQFF
TRBJ1-1 TRBV5-1 CASSPPGSGTEAFF
TRBJ1-5 TRBV28 CASNQGWEPQHF
TRBJ2-2 TRBV2 CASTSQNAETGELFF
TRBJ2-1 TRBV7-9 CATVSGRAYNEQFF
TRBJ1-2 TRBV9 CASSEMERTGLKGYTF
TRBJ2-1 TRBV7-2 CASSLTGLAGGYNEQFF
TRBJ2-7 TRBV29-1 CSVQGAERFLPYEQYF
TRBJ1-4 TRBV4-1 CASSQGGATNEKLFF
TRBJ2-3 TRBV14 CASSQDRVMQYF
TRBJ1-4 TRBV20-1 CSASHLLEFF
TRBJ1-5 TRBV6-6 CASSQGSNQPQHF
TRBJ2-1 TRBV2 CASSDLTSGLLQFF
TRBJ1-4 TRBV28 CASSSAATNEKLFF
TRBJ1-1 TRBV6-6 CASSYARSGNTEAFF
TRBJ2-1 TRBV10-3 CAISEGTSGNEQFF
TRBJ2-7 TRBV5-1 CASSLSGRDEQYF
TRBJ1-2 TRBV30 CAWSVRQGGYGYTF
TRBJ2-7 TRBV2 CASSPLVSGNYEQYF
TRBJ2-2 TRBV10-1 CASSSGGGGELFF
TRBJ1-2 TRBV7-9 CASSLAGGSNYGYTF
TRBJ2-1 TRBV27 CASSFLLDLPPFF
TRBJ1-2 TRBV4-1 CASSQDWVWDGYTF
TRBJ2-5 TRBV4-1 CASSQGSGGYQETQYF
TRBJ1-5 TRBV10-3 CAISATGNQPQHF
TRBJ1-1 TRBV30 CAWSQTGNTEAFF
TRBJ2-7 TRBV27 CASTPTEALSYEQYF
TRBJ1-2 TRBV5-6 CASNFFGTDNYGYTF
TRBJ1-1 TRBV6-5 CASSMNRNTEAFF
TRBJ2-5 TRBV5-1 CASSLTQETQYF
TRBJ2-7 TRBV6-5 CASSNGYEQYF
TRBJ1-5 TRBV19 CASRIRTGPESNQPQHF
TRBJ2-3 TRBV5-1 CASSSRLAGGPGTDTQYF
TRBJ2-2 TRBV27 CASSLEGLGTGELFF
TRBJ1-6 TRBV6-5 CASSYQQGSNSPLHF
TRBJ2-7 TRBV6-5 CASSQGAYEQYF
TRBJ1-6 TRBV30 CAWSGPGSPLHF
TRBJ1-1 TRBV10-3 CAISESSPGGRTEAFF
TRBJ2-1 TRBV4-1 CASSQVVGDEQFF
TRBJ1-5 TRBV30 CAWSDGQVSTQPQHF
. TRBV10-3 CAISEGRYTYEQYF
TRBJ1-5 TRBV6-5 CASSRRGNQPQHF
TRBJ2-1 TRBV12-5 CASGRTSGQGEQFF
TRBJ1-2 TRBV27 CASSSQGLGGYTF